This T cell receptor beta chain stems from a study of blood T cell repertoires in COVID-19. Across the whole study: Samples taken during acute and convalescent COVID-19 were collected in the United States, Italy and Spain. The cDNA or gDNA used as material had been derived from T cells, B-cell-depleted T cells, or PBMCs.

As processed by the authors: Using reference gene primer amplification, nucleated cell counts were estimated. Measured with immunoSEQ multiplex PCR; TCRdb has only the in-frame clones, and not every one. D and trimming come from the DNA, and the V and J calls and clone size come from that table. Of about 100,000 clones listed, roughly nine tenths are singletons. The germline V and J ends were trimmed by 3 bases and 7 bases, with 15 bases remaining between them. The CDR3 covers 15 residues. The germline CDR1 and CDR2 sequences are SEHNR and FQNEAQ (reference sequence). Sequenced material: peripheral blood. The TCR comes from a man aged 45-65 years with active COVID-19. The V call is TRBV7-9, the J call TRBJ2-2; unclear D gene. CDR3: CASSFIGTRGGELFF. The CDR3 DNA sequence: TGTGCCAGCAGCTTTATCGGAACCAGAGGCGGGGAGCTGTTTTTT.